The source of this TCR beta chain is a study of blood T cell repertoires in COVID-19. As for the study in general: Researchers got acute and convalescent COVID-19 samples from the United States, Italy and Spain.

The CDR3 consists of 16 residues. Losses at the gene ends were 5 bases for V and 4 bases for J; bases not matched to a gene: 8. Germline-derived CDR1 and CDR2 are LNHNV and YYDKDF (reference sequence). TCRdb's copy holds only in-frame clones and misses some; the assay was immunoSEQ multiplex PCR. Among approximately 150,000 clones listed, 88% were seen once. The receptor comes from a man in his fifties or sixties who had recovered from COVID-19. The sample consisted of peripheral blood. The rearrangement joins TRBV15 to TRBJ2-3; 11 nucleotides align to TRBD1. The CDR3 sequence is CATSAGQGAISDTQYF. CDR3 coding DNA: TGTGCCACCAGCGCCGGACAGGGGGCAATCTCAGATACGCAGTATTTT.